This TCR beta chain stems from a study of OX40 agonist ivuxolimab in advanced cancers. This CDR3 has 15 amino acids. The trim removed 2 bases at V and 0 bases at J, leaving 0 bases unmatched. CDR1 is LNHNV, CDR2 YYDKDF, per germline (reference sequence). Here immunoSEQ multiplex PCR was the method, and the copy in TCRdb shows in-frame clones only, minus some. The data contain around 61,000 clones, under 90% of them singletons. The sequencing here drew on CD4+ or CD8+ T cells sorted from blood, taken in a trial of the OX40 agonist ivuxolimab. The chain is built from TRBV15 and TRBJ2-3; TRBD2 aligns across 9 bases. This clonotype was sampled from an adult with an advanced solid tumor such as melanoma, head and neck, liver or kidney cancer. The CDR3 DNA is TGTGCCACCAGCAGAACTAGCGGGAGCACAGATACGCAGTATTTT. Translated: CATSRTSGSTDTQYF.